This T cell receptor beta chain was sequenced in a study of lymphopenia after photon versus proton radiotherapy. General study findings and limits: Better survival with proton therapy was suggested as possible, not demonstrated.

Germline loops: CDR1 MDHEN, CDR2 SYDVKM. With V trimmed by 5 bases and J by 6 bases, 21 bases remained unmatched. The CDR3 runs 18 residues. The repertoire was sequenced with immunoSEQ multiplex PCR; TCRdb's copy has only in-frame clones and lacks some. The sample holds roughly 30,000 clones, 94% seen once. For this clone: Its antigen is undetermined.

This sequence originates from a woman between 50 and 59 years old with cholangiocarcinoma. Source: peripheral blood, taken from a patient treated with photon-based radiotherapy. The J gene is TRBJ2-7, the V gene TRBV28; 8 nucleotides agree with TRBD1. The CDR3 DNA reads TGTGCCAGCAGTCTCACCAGTAGGGCACAGGCTGGGACAGGCGAGCAGTACTTC. This translates into CASSLTSRAQAGTGEQYF.